This is a list of T cell receptor beta chains from one sample in a study of radiotherapy plus CTLA-4 blockade in lung cancer. TCRdb's table, derived via immunoSEQ multiplex PCR, lists solely in-frame clones and lacks some. This sample yields 25,000 to 40,000 clones, of which 60% to 80% are seen a single time; roughly 4.8% belongs to the top ten. This material consisted of peripheral blood, taken from a patient treated with radiotherapy plus ipilimumab. These receptors were obtained from a human donor with non-small cell lung cancer whose response to radiotherapy plus ipilimumab could not be evaluated. Both conserved end residues are part of each CDR3. The order of the fields is clone size, V gene, D gene, J gene, CDR3 DNA, CDR3 protein. D genes are given only for firm matches. The size entry is marked missing in some rows and otherwise reads once, few, many or a size class.

clone_size: -; v_call: TRBV4-1; d_call: -; j_call: TRBJ1-1; cdr3_nt: TGCGCCAGCAGCCAAGATGCGCGACTGGACTTGAACACTGAAGCTTTCTTT; cdr3_aa: CASSQDARLDLNTEAFF
clone_size: -; v_call: TRBV7-8; d_call: TRBD1; j_call: TRBJ2-7; cdr3_nt: TGTGCCAGCAGCTTCCGACAGGGGGCTAACGAGCAGTACTTC; cdr3_aa: CASSFRQGANEQYF
clone_size: few; v_call: TRBV25-1; d_call: TRBD1; j_call: TRBJ2-3; cdr3_nt: TGTGCCAGCAGTGCGGACAGGGGGGGCACAGATACGCAGTATTTT; cdr3_aa: CASSADRGGTDTQYF
clone_size: -; v_call: TRBV29-1; d_call: TRBD2; j_call: TRBJ2-7; cdr3_nt: TGCAGCGTTGTTGGGACGCAGGCTAGCGGGAGCTACGAGCAGTACTTC; cdr3_aa: CSVVGTQASGSYEQYF
clone_size: -; v_call: TRBV27; d_call: TRBD2; j_call: TRBJ2-1; cdr3_nt: TGTGCCAGCGGGAGACAGGGACTAGCGGGTCCATCCTCCTACAATGAGCAGTTCTTC; cdr3_aa: CASGRQGLAGPSSYNEQFF
clone_size: once; v_call: TRBV5-8; d_call: -; j_call: TRBJ1-1; cdr3_nt: TGTGCCAGCAGCTTAACTCCAGGGGCGGGCACTGAAGCTTTCTTT; cdr3_aa: CASSLTPGAGTEAFF
clone_size: -; v_call: TRBV18; d_call: -; j_call: TRBJ1-2; cdr3_nt: TGTGCCAGCTCACCATTAATGGAGGATTATGGCTACACCTTC; cdr3_aa: CASSPLMEDYGYTF
clone_size: few; v_call: TRBV5-8; d_call: TRBD1; j_call: TRBJ2-1; cdr3_nt: TGTGCCAGCTTAGACAGGGGTTACTACAATGAGCAGTTCTTC; cdr3_aa: CASLDRGYYNEQFF
clone_size: -; v_call: TRBV11-3; d_call: -; j_call: TRBJ2-3; cdr3_nt: TGTGCCAGCAGCTTAGGGAGGGCAGATACGCAGTATTTT; cdr3_aa: CASSLGRADTQYF
clone_size: -; v_call: TRBV10-3; d_call: TRBD1; j_call: TRBJ1-6; cdr3_nt: TGTGCCATCAGGGGACAGGGGGGAAATTCACCCCTCCACTTT; cdr3_aa: CAIRGQGGNSPLHF
clone_size: -; v_call: TRBV5-4; d_call: -; j_call: TRBJ2-2; cdr3_nt: TGTGCCAGCAGCTCGCCGAGGACGAACACCGGGGAGCTGTTTTTT; cdr3_aa: CASSSPRTNTGELFF
clone_size: -; v_call: TRBV9; d_call: TRBD1; j_call: TRBJ1-2; cdr3_nt: TGTGCCAGCAGCGCTAAAACAGGGGGCCATGGCTACACCTTC; cdr3_aa: CASSAKTGGHGYTF
clone_size: -; v_call: TRBV19; d_call: TRBD1; j_call: TRBJ2-1; cdr3_nt: TGTGCCAGTAGTACCGGACAGGGCCTCTACAATGAGCAGTTCTTC; cdr3_aa: CASSTGQGLYNEQFF
clone_size: -; v_call: TRBV7-3; d_call: -; j_call: TRBJ2-2; cdr3_nt: TGTGCCAGCAGCTTACATGGCGGGTTATTGGGGACCGGGGAGCTGTTTTTT; cdr3_aa: CASSLHGGLLGTGELFF
clone_size: -; v_call: TRBV7-2; d_call: TRBD1; j_call: TRBJ2-5; cdr3_nt: TGTGCCAGCAGCTTGAACCGGGACAGGCAAGAGACCCAGTACTTC; cdr3_aa: CASSLNRDRQETQYF
clone_size: once; v_call: TRBV30; d_call: TRBD1; j_call: TRBJ2-7; cdr3_nt: TGTGCCTGGGACAGGGTAGGCGAGCAGTACTTC; cdr3_aa: CAWDRVGEQYF
clone_size: few; v_call: TRBV28; d_call: -; j_call: TRBJ2-5; cdr3_nt: TGTGCCAGCAATCGCCGGGGAGAGACCCAGTACTTC; cdr3_aa: CASNRRGETQYF
clone_size: -; v_call: TRBV21-1; d_call: -; j_call: TRBJ2-7; cdr3_nt: TGTGCCAGCAGCAAAGTAACTTCGGGGAAAGCTCAAAAATACGAGCAGTACTTC; cdr3_aa: CASSKVTSGKAQKYEQYF
clone_size: -; v_call: TRBV4-2; d_call: TRBD2; j_call: TRBJ2-7; cdr3_nt: TGTGCCAGCAGCCAAGTGCTAGCGGGAGTCGAGCAGTACTTC; cdr3_aa: CASSQVLAGVEQYF
clone_size: -; v_call: TRBV19; d_call: TRBD1; j_call: TRBJ1-2; cdr3_nt: TGTGCCAGTAACCTGGGCGGGACAGGATTCCTGTATGGCTACACCTTC; cdr3_aa: CASNLGGTGFLYGYTF